This TCR beta chain was identified during a study of T cell responses to AZD1222 COVID-19 vaccine. CDR3 length: 13 residues. Deletions cut 4 bases from V and 2 bases from J, with 8 bases between. Study results and limitations: Spike-specific TCRs gained breadth and depth after people received two AZD1222 doses.

A word on this clone: Its specificity is unknown.

Assay used: immunoSEQ multiplex PCR; TCRdb lists only in-frame clones, some missing. The sample gives 90,000 to 150,000 clones, roughly nine tenths of which show up once; about 5.2% is in the top ten. Sequencing used peripheral blood, obtained on day 0 of AZD1222 vaccination. The V gene is TRBV12-3 or TRBV12-4, the J gene TRBJ1-2; the D gene is possibly TRBD1 (5 bases). This sequence originates from an adult in good health. The CDR3 protein is CASSYRSNYGYTF. The CDR3 coding sequence is TGTGCCAGCAGTTACAGGAGCAACTATGGCTACACCTTC.